The 20 T cell receptor beta chains presented below share a single source sample, sequenced in a study of T cell changes during pregnancy in multiple sclerosis (dated by TCRdb to 2018 to 2020). The library was generated by the immunoSEQ multiplex PCR assay. As stored in TCRdb, this immuneACCESS dataset retains in-frame rearrangements with V and J assigned. A fraction of the clones does not appear; measured against another copy, unresolved V genes explain less than half of the discrepancy, and the remainder lacks a known reason. In this sample the table shows more than 65,000 clones, around 85% of which occur a single time. Of the sample, 3% to 3.5% falls within the top ten clones. Sequencing used peripheral blood, obtained before pregnancy. The receptor set was obtained from a female donor with multiple sclerosis, enrolled in a pregnancy study.

The genes are TRBV6-6 and TRBJ2-1; D not certain. Trimming stripped 2 bases from V and 8 bases from J, with 7 bases between. The CDR3 sequence is 12 residues long. The V gene's germline CDR1 is MNHNY and CDR2 SVGAGI (reference sequence). The CDR3 loop reads CASSYLFYEQFF. CDR3 nucleotides: TGTGCCAGCAGTTACCTATTTTATGAGCAGTTCTTC.

The chain uses TRBV7-9 and TRBJ1-2; unclear D gene. The CDR3 covers 10 residues. V lost 5 bases and J 8 bases, leaving 6 bases between the germline ends. CDR1 is SEHNR and CDR2 is FQNEAQ in the germline V gene (reference sequence). The CDR3 spells CASSAGGYTF. DNA for the CDR3: TGTGCCAGCAGCGCCGGGGGCTACACCTTC.

The rearrangement joins TRBV4-2 to TRBJ1-2; 8 positions agree with TRBD1. The CDR3 sequence is 17 residues long. Germline-derived CDR1 and CDR2 are LGHNA and YNFKEQ. V trimming: 0 bases; J trimming: 4 bases; junction bases outside the gene matches: 10. As DNA, the CDR3 is TGTGCCAGCAGCCAAGAACCACGGACAGGGATGTTCTATGGCTACACCTTC. It translates to CASSQEPRTGMFYGYTF.

This sequence joins TRBV19 and TRBJ1-1; 7 bases align to TRBD1. There are 14 residues in the CDR3. V was clipped by 7 bases and J by 6 bases; unmatched bases: 11. CDR1 and CDR2 from the germline V gene are LNHDA and SQIVND (reference sequence). The CDR3 bases are TGTGCCAGTACCATGACAGGGTTGGGGGCTGAAGCTTTCTTT. It codes for CASTMTGLGAEAFF.

This clone has just one count. The chain combines TRBV19 with TRBJ2-7; TRBD1 matches at 9 bases. V dropped 5 bases and J dropped 2; count of bases not matched to a gene: 4. Germline assignment: CDR1 LNHDA and CDR2 SQIVND (reference sequence). This CDR3 has 14 residues. CDR3 in amino acids: CASSLGQGPYEQYF. The CDR3 DNA is TGTGCCAGTAGTTTGGGACAGGGTCCCTACGAGCAGTACTTC.

The rearrangement links TRBV5-1 to TRBJ2-1, with D possibly matching TRBD2 (6 bases). The germline gives CDR1 SGHRS, CDR2 YFSETQ. This CDR3 spans 14 amino acids. V was pared by 7 bases and J by 3 bases, with 14 bases between. This CDR3 reads CASAGGGVYNEQFF. The CDR3 DNA reads as TGCGCCAGCGCCGGAGGAGGGGTCTACAATGAGCAGTTCTTC. Supplemented by reference TRBV5-1 and TRBJ2-1, the full variable domain reads KAGVTQTPRYLIKTRGQQVTLSCSPISGHRSVSWYQQTPGQGLQFLFEYFSETQRNKGNFPGRFSGRQFSNSRSEMNVSTLELGDSALYLCASAGGGVYNEQFFGPGTRLTVL.

This rearrangement joins TRBV2 to TRBJ2-5, with 9 bases aligning to TRBD2. In germline, CDR1 is SNHLY, CDR2 FYNNEI. This CDR3 is 17 amino acids long. The junction had 10 bases not matched to a gene; V was cut back by 4 bases and J by 1 base. CDR3 sequence reads: CASSADSRGGAQETQYF. Written as DNA, the CDR3 is TGTGCCAGCAGTGCAGATTCGCGGGGGGGAGCCCAAGAGACCCAGTACTTC.

In this sample, this clone turned up a few times. The rearrangement links TRBV9 to TRBJ2-5, with D unclear. This CDR3 has 14 amino acids. V was trimmed by 4 bases and J by 0 bases, leaving 10 bases between them. Germline V gene lookup returns CDR1 SGDLS and CDR2 YYNGEE. The CDR3 here is CASSTEQYQETQYF. The CDR3 DNA is TGTGCCAGCAGCACGGAACAGTACCAAGAGACCCAGTACTTC. The variable domain in full, with the rest retrieved from reference TRBV9 and TRBJ2-5, is DSGVTQTPKHLITATGQRVTLRCSPRSGDLSVYWYQQSLDQGLQFLIQYYNGEERAKGNILERFSAQQFPDLHSELNLSSLELGDSALYFCASSTEQYQETQYFGPGTRLLVL.

This chain uses TRBV5-1 with TRBJ1-1; D unresolved. Per germline, CDR1 SGHRS and CDR2 YFSETQ. V lost 5 bases and J lost 3, with 14 bases in between. This CDR3 comprises 14 residues. The DNA for the CDR3 is TGCGCCAGCAGATGGGAGGGAGAAGACACTGAAGCTTTCTTT. Its protein product is CASRWEGEDTEAFF.

The chain combines TRBV5-6 with TRBJ2-7, with TRBD1 identical over 8 bases. The V segment lost 6 bases and the J segment 1 base; nucleotides outside the gene matches: 9. This CDR3 is built from 15 residues. CDR1 and CDR2 from the germline V gene are SGHDT and YYEEEE. CDR3 sequence: CASIRITGGSYEQYF. CDR3 nucleotides: TGTGCCAGCATCCGAATAACAGGGGGTTCCTACGAGCAGTACTTC.

V gene TRBV7-2 combines with J gene TRBJ2-7; 7 bases agree with TRBD1. Trimming took 3 bases from V and 5 from J; bases not matched to a gene: 4. CDR1 is SGHTA and CDR2 is FQGNSA in the germline V gene. This CDR3 spans 13 amino acids. In DNA, the CDR3 is TGTGCCAGCAGCTTGACAGGGATCAACGAGCAGTACTTC. It yields the protein CASSLTGINEQYF.

V gene TRBV6-1 combines with J gene TRBJ2-3, with 7 bases fitting TRBD1. The CDR3 covers 16 residues. In germline, CDR1 is MNHNS, CDR2 SASEGT. V shed 2 bases, J shed 6 bases, and the junction held 11 bases outside the gene matches. For the CDR3, the DNA is TGTGCCAGCAGTGAACTACGACAGGGTCCACAGGATACGCAGTATTTT. It translates to CASSELRQGPQDTQYF.

The chain is built from TRBV4-2 and TRBJ2-5, with D uncertain. The CDR3 extends over 13 amino acids. Trimming left V 0 bases short and J 7 bases short, with 9 bases between. The V gene's germline CDR1 is LGHNA and CDR2 YNFKEQ. CDR3 sequence: CASSQDTSRTQYF. The CDR3 nucleotides read TGTGCCAGCAGCCAAGACACCTCCAGGACCCAGTACTTC.

The J gene is TRBJ1-6, the V gene TRBV27; the D gene is possibly TRBD1 (6 bases). The CDR3 runs to 20 residues. V lost 3 bases and J 7 bases, leaving 28 bases between the germline ends. From germline, CDR1 is MNHEY and CDR2 SMNVEV (reference sequence). CDR3 bases: TGTGCCAGCAGTTTGTTCATATACAGGGCCACCTCGCAACAGAATTCACCCCTCCACTTT. It encodes CASSLFIYRATSQQNSPLHF.

The chain combines TRBV7-7 with TRBJ2-7; TRBD2 aligns across 7 bases. The CDR3 runs to 15 residues. Germline CDR1 SSHAT, CDR2 FNYEAQ (reference sequence). Trimming cost V 1 base and J 1 base; bases outside gene matches: 4. In nucleotides, the CDR3 is TGTGCCAGCAGCTTAGGGGAGGGAGGATCCTACGAGCAGTACTTC. As protein: CASSLGEGGSYEQYF.

This clone was observed a few times. The chain links TRBV4-2 to TRBJ1-1, with D unresolved. V lost 0 bases and J 5 bases, leaving 10 bases between the germline ends. Per germline, CDR1 LGHNA and CDR2 YNFKEQ. The CDR3 runs 14 residues. CDR3 sequence: CASSQDPGKTEAFF. The CDR3 coding sequence is TGTGCCAGCAGCCAAGACCCCGGGAAAACTGAAGCTTTCTTT.

The rearrangement joins TRBV10-3 to TRBJ1-2; 8 bases line up with TRBD1. The V gene end was trimmed by 11 bases and the J gene end by 1 base; junction bases not matched to a gene: 6. The CDR3 sequence is 13 residues long. The germline gives CDR1 ENHRY, CDR2 SYGVKD. Written as DNA, the CDR3 is TGTGCCGCCGGAACAGGGGGTAACTATGGCTACACCTTC. Translating gives CAAGTGGNYGYTF.

The chain employs TRBV2 and TRBJ2-7; 12 bases agree with TRBD2. The germline V gene encodes CDR1 SNHLY and CDR2 FYNNEI. CDR3 length equals 20 residues. V lost 6 bases and J lost 4; bases outside the gene matches: 22. CDR3 nucleotide sequence: TGTGCCAGCAGGGACCTTTTTACCCGGACTAGCGGGGATAGCGCATACGAGCAGTACTTC. It codes for CASRDLFTRTSGDSAYEQYF.

The V gene is TRBV9, the J gene TRBJ1-1, with D unclear. Trimming left V 4 bases short and J 5 bases short, with 18 bases between. Germline loops: CDR1 SGDLS, CDR2 YYNGEE. The CDR3 consists of 15 residues. The CDR3 loop is CASSPHEGQLTEAFF. The CDR3 bases are TGTGCCAGCAGCCCCCACGAGGGTCAATTAACTGAAGCTTTCTTT.

The J gene is TRBJ2-7, the V gene TRBV6-1, with D maybe TRBD1 (6 bases). V was clipped by 2 bases and J by 2 bases, with 16 bases between them. Germline CDR1 and CDR2: MNHNS and SASEGT. CDR3 length: 16 amino acids. For the CDR3, the DNA is TGTGCCAGCAGTGAAATCTTTGGCAGGGACACCTACGAGCAGTACTTC. Its translation: CASSEIFGRDTYEQYF.